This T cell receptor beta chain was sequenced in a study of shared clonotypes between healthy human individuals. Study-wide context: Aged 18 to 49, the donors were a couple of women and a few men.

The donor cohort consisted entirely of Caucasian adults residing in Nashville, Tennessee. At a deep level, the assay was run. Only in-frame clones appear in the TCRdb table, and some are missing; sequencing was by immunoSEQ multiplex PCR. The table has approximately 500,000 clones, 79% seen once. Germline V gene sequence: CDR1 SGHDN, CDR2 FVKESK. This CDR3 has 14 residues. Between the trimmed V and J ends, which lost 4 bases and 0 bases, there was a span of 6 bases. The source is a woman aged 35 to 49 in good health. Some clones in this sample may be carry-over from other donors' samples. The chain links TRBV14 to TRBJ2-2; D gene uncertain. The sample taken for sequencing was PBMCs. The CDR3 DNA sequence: TGTGCCAGCAGCCCGTTCACGAACACCGGGGAGCTGTTTTTT. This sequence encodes CASSPFTNTGELFF.